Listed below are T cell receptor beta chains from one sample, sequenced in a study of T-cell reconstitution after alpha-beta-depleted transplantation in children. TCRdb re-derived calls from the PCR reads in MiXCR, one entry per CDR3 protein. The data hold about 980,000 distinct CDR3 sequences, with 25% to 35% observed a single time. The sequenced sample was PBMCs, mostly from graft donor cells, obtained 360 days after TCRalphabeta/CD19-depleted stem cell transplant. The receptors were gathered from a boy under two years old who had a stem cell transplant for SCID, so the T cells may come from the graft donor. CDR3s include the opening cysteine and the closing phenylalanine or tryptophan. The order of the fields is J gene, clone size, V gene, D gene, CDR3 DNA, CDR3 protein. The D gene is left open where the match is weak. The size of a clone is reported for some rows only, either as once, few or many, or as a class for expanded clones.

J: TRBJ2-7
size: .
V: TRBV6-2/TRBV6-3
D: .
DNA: TGTGCCAGCAGTTTGGAGGGATCCCTCTACGAGCAGTACTTC
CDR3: CASSLEGSLYEQYF

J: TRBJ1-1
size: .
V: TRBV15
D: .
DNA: TGTGCCACCAGCAGAGATTCCACAGGACCTGAAGCTTTCTTT
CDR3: CATSRDSTGPEAFF

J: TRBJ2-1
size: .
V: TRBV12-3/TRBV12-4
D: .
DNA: TGTGCCAGCAGGGGACGAGTGGCTAACAATGAGCAGTTCTTC
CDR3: CASRGRVANNEQFF

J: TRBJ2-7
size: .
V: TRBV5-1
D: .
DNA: TGCGCCAGCAGGCCTCAGGACCGGGGGAGCTACGAGCAGTACTTC
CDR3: CASRPQDRGSYEQYF

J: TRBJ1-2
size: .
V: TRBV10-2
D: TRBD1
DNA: TGCGCCAGCAGTGAGATAGGGGGCAGGCGTAACTATGGCTACACCTTC
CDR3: CASSEIGGRRNYGYTF

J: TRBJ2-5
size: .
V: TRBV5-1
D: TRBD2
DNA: TGCGCCAGCAGCTTGGGTGCTGGACTAGGAACGGGAGAGACCCAGTACTTC
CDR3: CASSLGAGLGTGETQYF

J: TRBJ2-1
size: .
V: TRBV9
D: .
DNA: TGTGCCAGCAGCGTAGATCCGGGGGCCTTTTACAATGAGCAGTTCTTC
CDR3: CASSVDPGAFYNEQFF

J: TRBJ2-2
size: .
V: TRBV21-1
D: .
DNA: TGTGCCAGCAGCCGCAGCGGGGGTATTGGCGGGGAGCTGTTTTTT
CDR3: CASSRSGGIGGELFF

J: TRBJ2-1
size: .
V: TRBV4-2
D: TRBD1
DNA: TGTGCCAGCAGCCAAGGTGGGCTCCGGGACAGGGTTAACAATGAGCAGTTCTTC
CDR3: CASSQGGLRDRVNNEQFF

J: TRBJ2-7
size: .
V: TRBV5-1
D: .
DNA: TGCGCCAGCAGCTTGGACCCACCCTACTCCTACGAGCAGTACTTC
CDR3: CASSLDPPYSYEQYF

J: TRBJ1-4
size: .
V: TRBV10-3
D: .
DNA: TGTGCCATCAGTCCCCGGGGTGGTGATGAAAAACTGTTTTTT
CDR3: CAISPRGGDEKLFF

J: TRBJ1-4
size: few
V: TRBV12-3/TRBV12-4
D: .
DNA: TGTGCCAGCAGTTCCCGTGATGAAAAACTGTTTTTT
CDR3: CASSSRDEKLFF

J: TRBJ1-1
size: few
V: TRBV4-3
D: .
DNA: TGCGCCAGCAGCCCAGGTTCGGGATTGAACACTGAAGCTTTCTTT
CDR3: CASSPGSGLNTEAFF

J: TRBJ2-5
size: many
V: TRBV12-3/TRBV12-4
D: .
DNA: TGTGCCAGCAGCCGAGGGTGGGAGACCCAGTACTTC
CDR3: CASSRGWETQYF

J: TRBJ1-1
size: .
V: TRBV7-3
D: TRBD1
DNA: TGTGCCAGCAGCCTCGGGGCAGGGGGCATGAACACTGAAGCTTTCTTT
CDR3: CASSLGAGGMNTEAFF

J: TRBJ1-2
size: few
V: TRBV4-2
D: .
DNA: TGTGCCAGCAGCCAAGATGGTCATCGACTATATGGCTACACCTTC
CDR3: CASSQDGHRLYGYTF

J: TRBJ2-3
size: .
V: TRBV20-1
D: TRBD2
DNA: TGCAGTGCTAGCGGAAGAGGAGGCGGGGGGGCGAGAGATACGCAGTATTTT
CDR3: CSASGRGGGGARDTQYF

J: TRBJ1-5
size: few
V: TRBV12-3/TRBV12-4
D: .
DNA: TGTGCCAGCAGTTTCGGACTCGATAATCAGCCCCAGCATTTT
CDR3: CASSFGLDNQPQHF

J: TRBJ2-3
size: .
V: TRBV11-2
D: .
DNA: TGTGCCAGCAGCTTAGATCCTCGGGGCCATAGCACAGATACGCAGTATTTT
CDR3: CASSLDPRGHSTDTQYF

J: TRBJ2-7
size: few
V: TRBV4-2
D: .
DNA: TGTGCCAGCAGCCAGGAGAGCTCCTACGAGCAGTACTTC
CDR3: CASSQESSYEQYF

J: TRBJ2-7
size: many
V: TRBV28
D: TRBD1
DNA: TGTGCCAGCAGTGGGGACAGCTCCTACGAGCAGTACTTC
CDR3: CASSGDSSYEQYF

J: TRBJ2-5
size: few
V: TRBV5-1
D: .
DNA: TGCGCCAGCAGCTTGGATAGTTATATCCAAGAGACCCAGTACTTC
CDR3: CASSLDSYIQETQYF

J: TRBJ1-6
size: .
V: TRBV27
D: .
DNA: TGTGCCAGCAGTTTATCGCTTTCATCACCCCTCCACTTT
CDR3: CASSLSLSSPLHF

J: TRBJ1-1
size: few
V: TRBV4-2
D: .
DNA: TGTGCCAGCAGCCAAGGGAGGGAGGGGACTGAAGCTTTCTTT
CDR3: CASSQGREGTEAFF

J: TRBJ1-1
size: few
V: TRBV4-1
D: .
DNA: TGCGCCAGTAGCCAAGATGGGCGGGCGTGGGACACTGAAGCTTTCTTT
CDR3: CASSQDGRAWDTEAFF

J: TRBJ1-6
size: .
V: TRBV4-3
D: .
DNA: TGCGCCAGCAGCCAAGATCTTCCAGGGAGGAATTCACCCCTCCACTTT
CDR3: CASSQDLPGRNSPLHF

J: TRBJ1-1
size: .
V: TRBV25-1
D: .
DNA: TGTGCCAGCAGTGAATCATACTTGAACACTGAAGCTTTCTTT
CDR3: CASSESYLNTEAFF

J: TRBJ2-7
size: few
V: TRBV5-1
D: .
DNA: TGCGCCAGCAGCTTGGAGCGGAGCTGGAGCGAGCAGTACTTC
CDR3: CASSLERSWSEQYF

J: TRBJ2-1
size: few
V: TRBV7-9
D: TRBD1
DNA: TGTGCCAGCAACCGGGACAGGGGGCCCTACAATGAGCAGTTCTTC
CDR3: CASNRDRGPYNEQFF

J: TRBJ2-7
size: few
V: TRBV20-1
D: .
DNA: TGCAGTGGGACGACAGTTTACGAGCAGTACTTC
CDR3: CSGTTVYEQYF

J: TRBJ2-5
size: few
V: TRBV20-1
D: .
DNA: TGCAGTGCTAGATTGTGGTCCTTCAGGCAAGAGACCCAGTACTTC
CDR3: CSARLWSFRQETQYF

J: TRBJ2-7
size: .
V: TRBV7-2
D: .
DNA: TGTGCCAGCAGCCCCATCGAGCTAGCAGGGGAATACGAGCAGTACTTC
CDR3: CASSPIELAGEYEQYF

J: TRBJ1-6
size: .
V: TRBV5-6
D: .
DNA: TGTGCCAGCAGCTTGGTGGGGCAGTTTAATTCACCCCTCCACTTT
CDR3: CASSLVGQFNSPLHF

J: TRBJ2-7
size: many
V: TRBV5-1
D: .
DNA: TGCGCCAGCAGCTTGGTGGCAGGGAGCTACGAGCAGTACTTC
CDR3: CASSLVAGSYEQYF

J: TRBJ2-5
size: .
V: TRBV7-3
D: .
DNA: TGTGCCAGCAGCCAGCCCGGGGAAGAGACCCAGTACTTC
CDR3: CASSQPGEETQYF

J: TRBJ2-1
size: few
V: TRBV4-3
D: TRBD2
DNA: TGCGCCAGCAGCCAAGACCCCCTAGCGGGCAATGAGCAGTTCTTC
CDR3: CASSQDPLAGNEQFF

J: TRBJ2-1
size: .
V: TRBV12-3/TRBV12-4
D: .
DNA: TGTGCCAGCAGGGAGCGCGGGACTGATAAGCAGTTCTTC
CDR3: CASRERGTDKQFF

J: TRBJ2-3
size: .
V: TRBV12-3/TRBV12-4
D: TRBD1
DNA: TGTGCCAGCAGTTTTGTGTTGGGACAGGCCACAGATACGCAGTATTTT
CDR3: CASSFVLGQATDTQYF

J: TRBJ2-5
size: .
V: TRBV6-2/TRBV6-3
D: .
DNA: TGTGCCAGCAGTTACTCCGGCAGGGTAGGAGAGACCCAGTACTTC
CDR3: CASSYSGRVGETQYF

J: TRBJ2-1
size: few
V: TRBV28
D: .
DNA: TGTGCCAGCAGTTTCAGGTCGGCCAAGGAGTTCTTC
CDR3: CASSFRSAKEFF

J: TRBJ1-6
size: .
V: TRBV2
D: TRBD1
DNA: TGTGCCAGCAGTGAGGCCGGGACAGGGACCTCACCCCTCCACTTT
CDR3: CASSEAGTGTSPLHF

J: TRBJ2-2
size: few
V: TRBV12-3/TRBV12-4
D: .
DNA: TGTGCCAGCAGTTGGGCGTCAGGGCCGAACACCGGGGAGCTGTTTTTT
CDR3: CASSWASGPNTGELFF

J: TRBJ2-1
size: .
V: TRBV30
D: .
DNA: TGTGCCTGGACCGGCAGCGGTTGGGAGCAGTTCTTC
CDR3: CAWTGSGWEQFF

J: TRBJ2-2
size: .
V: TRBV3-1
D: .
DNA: TGTGCCAGCAGCCACGGGACGAGGGGCCTAACCGGGGAGCTGTTTTTT
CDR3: CASSHGTRGLTGELFF

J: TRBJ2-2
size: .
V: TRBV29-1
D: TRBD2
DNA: TGCAGCATCTGGGGAGGGGACACCGGGGAGCTGTTTTTT
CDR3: CSIWGGDTGELFF

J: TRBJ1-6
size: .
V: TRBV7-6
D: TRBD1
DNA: TGTGCCAGCAGCCAAAGACAGGGGCCCAAAGCCTATAATTCACCCCTCCACTTT
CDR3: CASSQRQGPKAYNSPLHF

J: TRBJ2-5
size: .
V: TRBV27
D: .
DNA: TGTGCCAGCAGTTTATCAAGATTGTTGGAGACCCAGTACTTC
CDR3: CASSLSRLLETQYF

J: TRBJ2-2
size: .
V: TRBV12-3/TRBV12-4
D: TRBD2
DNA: TGTGCCAGCACCCCGGGACTAGCGACCGGGGAGCTGTTTTTT
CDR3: CASTPGLATGELFF

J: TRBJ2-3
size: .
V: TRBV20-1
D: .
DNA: TGCAGTGCTCGGGGGCCCCTCACAGATACGCAGTATTTT
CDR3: CSARGPLTDTQYF

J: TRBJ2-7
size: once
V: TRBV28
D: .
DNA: TGTGCCAGCAGGTCCGACAGAGTTCCTTTACGAAAGCAGTACTTC
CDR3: CASRSDRVPLRKQYF

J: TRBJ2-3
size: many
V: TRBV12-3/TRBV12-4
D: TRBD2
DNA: TGTGCCAGCAGCTCGGGGGGAGATACGCAGTATTTT
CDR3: CASSSGGDTQYF

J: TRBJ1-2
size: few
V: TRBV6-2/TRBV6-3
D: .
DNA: TGTGCCAGCAGTTACTCCCATAGGGAGGTCTATGGCTACACCTTC
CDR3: CASSYSHREVYGYTF

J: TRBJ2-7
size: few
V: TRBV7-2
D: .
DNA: TGTGCCAGCAGCTCCCAGGGGCAAAAGGTCTACGAGCAGTACTTC
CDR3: CASSSQGQKVYEQYF

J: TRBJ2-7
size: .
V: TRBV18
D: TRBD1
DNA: TGTGCCAGCTCACCGAGGGGTGGGACAGACCCCTACGAGCAGTACTTC
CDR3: CASSPRGGTDPYEQYF